The present TCR beta chain was sequenced within a study of beta chain features in type 1 diabetes. As for this clone: Antigen: not known.

On average, the one heparinised blood draw given by each donor was around 120 mL. Deletions cut 2 bases from V and 0 bases from J, with 8 bases between. CDR1 is SGHTA, CDR2 FQGNSA, per germline. The CDR3 covers 15 residues. The sequenced template was cDNA made from the entire isolated RNA. Only in-frame clones appear in the TCRdb table, and some are missing; sequencing was by immunoSEQ multiplex PCR. The sample includes about 270,000 clones, roughly 13% seen only once; the top ten take less than 0.02%. The study's findings and limits: Shortening that was moderate but significant affected the TCRB CDR3s of Type 1 diabetes patients in all four CD4+ subsets.

The specimen sequenced was naive CD4+ T cells from blood. The TCR comes from a man aged 25-45 years with type 1 diabetes. The chain joins TRBV7-2 to TRBJ1-5; no reliable D call. CDR3 residues: CASSLIPHSNQPQHF. The CDR3 nucleotides read TGTGCCAGCAGCTTAATTCCACATAGCAATCAGCCCCAGCATTTT.